This T cell receptor beta chain was captured by sequencing in a study of monozygotic twins with inflammatory bowel disease. Study observations and caveats: Support for a single strong signal or clonotype associated with IBD was absent.

A remark on this clonotype: Antigen unknown.

From its re-call of the 5' RACE reads, TCRdb lists each CDR3 protein once, without DNA. The table for this sample gives some 450,000 distinct CDR3 sequences. CDR1 is SGHTA, CDR2 FQGNSA, per germline. This CDR3 has 16 amino acids. The chain is built from TRBV7-2 and TRBJ1-2. This receptor was identified in a human donor with ulcerative colitis or Crohn's disease, or a healthy co-twin of an affected twin (not recorded which). Sequencing was done on a sample of blood. CDR3 sequence reads: CASSSRTPTVIGGYTF.